This T cell receptor (beta chain) was captured in a study of CD8 T cells in Susac syndrome. CD8+ and CD4+ T cells taken from blood had their TCR beta sequenced. The multiple sclerosis controls were treatment-naive patients affected by stable or active relapsing-remitting disease. After extraction with the RNeasy kit, roughly 0.45 to 1 ug of the RNA was reverse transcribed using random hexamers. An immunoSEQ multiplex PCR amplified TCR beta CDR3 over 54 Vbeta and 13 Jbeta. TCRdb analysed the immunoSEQ multiplex PCR reads with MiXCR anew, one entry per CDR3 protein. The table has around 150,000 distinct CDR3 sequences, approximately 96% seen once. CDR1 is SGHDT, CDR2 YYEEEE, per germline. The germline V and J ends were trimmed by 4 bases and 0 bases, with 17 bases remaining between them. The CDR3 has 16 amino acids.

This TCR came from a human donor with multiple sclerosis. This chain uses TRBV5-6 with TRBJ2-7, with a tentative D call TRBD2 (5 bases). The specimen sequenced was CD4+ T cells from PBMCs. In DNA, the CDR3 is TGTGCCAGCAGCCCTCGAACCGGGGTTTTCTCCTACGAGCAGTACTTC. Protein sequence: CASSPRTGVFSYEQYF.